Each of the 15 T cell receptor beta chains below was sequenced from the same sample in a study of CD8+CD57+ T cells in acquired aplastic anemia. Using genomic DNA as the template, TCR beta VDJ and CDR3 profiling was carried out. TCRdb re-analysed the reads in MiXCR, keeping a single row per CDR3 protein. Of some 200,000 distinct CDR3 sequences in the sample, 34% were seen once. Sequences were obtained from sorted CD4+, CD8+, or CD8+CD57+ T cells (not recorded which) from PBMCs. All receptors come from a human donor in good health, serving as a control.

J is TRBJ1-2 and V is TRBV25-1, with D hard to call. The germline V gene has CDR1 MGHDK and CDR2 SYGVNS. Trimming shortened V by 3 bases and J by 0 bases, and 11 bases separated the two germline ends. This CDR3 is 15 amino acids long. DNA of the CDR3: TGTGCCAGCAGTGACTCAGGATCGGCTAACTATGGCTACACCTTC. Translating gives CASSDSGSANYGYTF.

This chain uses TRBV7-9 with TRBJ1-6; weak D call: TRBD1 (5 bases). V lost 6 bases, J lost 4 bases, and 7 bases lay in between. The CDR3 extends over 13 amino acids. Per the germline V gene, CDR1 is SEHNR and CDR2 is FQNEAQ (reference sequence). The CDR3 is CASRQGYNSPLHF. The CDR3 DNA reads TGTGCCAGCAGGCAGGGTTATAATTCACCCCTCCACTTT.

This sequence joins TRBV12-5 and TRBJ1-1; the D is unclear. This CDR3 comprises 15 residues. CDR1 and CDR2 from the germline V gene are LGHNT and FRNRAP. Trimming pared 6 bases from V and 7 bases from J, leaving 21 bases between. The CDR3 protein is CASGPQTSRVDEAFF. CDR3 sequence (DNA): TGTGCTAGTGGACCCCAGACCTCGCGTGTCGATGAAGCTTTCTTT.

The chain is built from TRBV15 and TRBJ2-5; D gene ambiguous. Trimming cost V 3 bases and J 1 base, with 6 bases left between them. CDR3 length: 13 residues. Germline CDR1 and CDR2: LNHNV and YYDKDF (reference sequence). CDR3 sequence: CATSRNFQETQYF. DNA for the CDR3: TGTGCCACCAGCAGGAACTTCCAAGAGACCCAGTACTTC. The full variable domain, completed using reference TRBV15 and TRBJ2-5, is DAMVIQNPRYQVTQFGKPVTLSCSQTLNHNVMYWYQQKSSQAPKLLFHYYDKDFNNEADTPDNFQSRRPNTSFCFLDIRSPGLGDTAMYLCATSRNFQETQYFGPGTRLLVL.

For this clonotype: One junction end does not reproduce the germline sequence, and a read error may be involved. The V call is TRBV11-2, the J call TRBJ2-3, with 12 bases fitting TRBD2. The germline gives CDR1 SGHAT, CDR2 FQNNGV. The CDR3 runs 18 residues. CDR3 in DNA: TGTGCCAGCAGTTCCCGTGCGGCGACTAGCGGGAGCAGAGATACGCAGTATTTT. This sequence encodes CASSSRAATSGSRDTQYF.

The chain carries TRBV20-1 and TRBJ2-1; no clear D gene. Germline values: CDR1 DFQATT, CDR2 SNEGSKA (reference sequence). V gave up 0 bases and J gave up 2 bases, with 11 bases separating them. The CDR3 runs to 15 residues. CDR3 sequence (DNA): TGCAGTGCTAGAGATCGGCTCGGCACCTACAATGAGCAGTTCTTC. Its translation: CSARDRLGTYNEQFF.

This rearrangement joins TRBV6-1 to TRBJ1-2; 7 bases fit TRBD1. V gave up 6 bases and J gave up 0 bases; unmatched junction bases: 10. The CDR3 covers 16 residues. Germline V lookup: CDR1 MNHNS, CDR2 SASEGT. The CDR3 sequence is CASSLQTGTANYGYTF. The CDR3 nucleotides are TGTGCCAGCAGCCTACAAACCGGGACAGCTAACTATGGCTACACCTTC.

This clonotype was picked up a small number of times. V usage is TRBV2 and J usage is TRBJ2-2; TRBD2 might be the D (6 bases). Germline V gene data show CDR1 as SNHLY and CDR2 as FYNNEI. The CDR3 length is 14 residues. CDR3 in amino acids: CATKGGANTGELFF. CDR3 DNA sequence: TGTGCAACCAAAGGAGGGGCGAACACCGGGGAGCTGTTTTTT.

This clonotype was seen repeatedly, ten times or more. The chain has TRBV7-9 and TRBJ2-7, with a possible D match to TRBD1 (6 bases). The CDR3 spans 13 residues. V was trimmed by 4 bases and J by 4 bases, leaving 11 bases between them. CDR1 is SEHNR, CDR2 FQNEAQ, per germline (reference sequence). DNA for the CDR3: TGTGCCAGCAGCTCCCCCCAGGGGTACGAGCAGTACTTC. It specifies CASSSPQGYEQYF.

V and J are TRBV2 and TRBJ1-5; no firm D call. Germline CDR1 is SNHLY and CDR2 is FYNNEI. V lost 5 bases and J lost 6, with 11 bases in between. This CDR3 is 13 amino acids long. CDR3 in DNA: TGTGCCAGCAGTTCACTCGAGGGTCAGCCCCAGCATTTT. Protein sequence: CASSSLEGQPQHF. Variable domain in full (rest from reference TRBV2 and TRBJ1-5): EPEVTQTPSHQVTQMGQEVILRCVPISNHLYFYWYRQILGQKVEFLVSFYNNEISEKSEIFDDQFSVERPDGSNFTLKIRSTKLEDSAMYFCASSSLEGQPQHFGDGTRLSIL.

J is TRBJ1-2 and V is TRBV25-1; no definite D call. Per germline, CDR1 MGHDK and CDR2 SYGVNS. The V and J ends lost 2 bases and 3 bases respectively, with 10 bases between them. This CDR3 is built from 14 residues. The chain's CDR3 is CASSETRRDYGYTF. For the CDR3, the DNA is TGTGCCAGCAGTGAAACAAGACGGGACTATGGCTACACCTTC.

Many counts were recorded for this clonotype. The CDR3 here is CASSQDKGTGYTF. CDR3 DNA sequence: TGCGCCAGCAGCCAAGATAAGGGGACTGGCTACACCTTC. The chain has TRBV4-1 and TRBJ1-2; TRBD1 might be the D (5 bases). V lost 0 bases, J lost 7 bases, and 9 bases lay in between. Germline CDR1 reads MGHRA; CDR2 reads YSYEKL. This CDR3 comprises 13 residues.

This clonotype came up many times. The chain links TRBV2 to TRBJ2-4; D is unclear. The length of the CDR3 is 13 residues. Looked up from germline, CDR1 is SNHLY and CDR2 is FYNNEI. V was pared by 3 bases and J by 1 base, with 4 bases between. The CDR3 spells CASSDRAKNIQYF. CDR3 in DNA: TGTGCCAGCAGTGACAGGGCCAAAAACATTCAGTACTTC.

This clonotype was detected a few times. The chain has TRBV29-1 and TRBJ2-7, with a possible D match to TRBD1 (5 bases). The CDR3 spans 13 residues. V lost 4 bases, J lost 3 bases, and 13 bases lay in between. Germline lookup yields CDR1 SQVTM and CDR2 ANQGSEA. The CDR3 sequence: CSVVRGSSYEQYF. DNA of the CDR3: TGCAGCGTTGTTAGGGGTTCTAGCTACGAGCAGTACTTC.

This clonotype was picked up many times. The V and J genes are TRBV7-2 and TRBJ2-5, with 7 bases identical to TRBD2. Germline V gene lookup returns CDR1 SGHTA and CDR2 FQGNSA. The CDR3 spans 14 residues. V lost 5 bases to trimming and J lost 1 base; unmatched junction nucleotides: 4. CDR3 nucleotides: TGTGCCAGCAGCCAAGGCGGGAGCCAAGAGACCCAGTACTTC. Translation: CASSQGGSQETQYF.